A single sample gave rise to the 7 T cell receptor beta chains below, sequenced in a study of OX40 agonist ivuxolimab in advanced cancers. Assay used: immunoSEQ multiplex PCR; TCRdb lists only in-frame clones, some missing. Here the sample spans some 12,000 clones, around 83% being singletons. This sample comprised CD4+ or CD8+ T cells sorted from blood, obtained in a trial of the OX40 agonist ivuxolimab. These receptors originate from an adult with an advanced solid tumor such as melanoma, head and neck, liver or kidney cancer.

The V and J genes are TRBV7-9 and TRBJ2-1; TRBD1 matches 7 bases. Looked up from germline, CDR1 is SEHNR and CDR2 is FQNEAQ (reference sequence). The V segment lost 4 bases and the J segment 3 bases; nucleotides outside the gene matches: 6. The length of the CDR3 is 15 residues. CDR3 bases: TGTGCCAGCAGCTCGACAGGGCCCGACTACAATGAGCAGTTCTTC. It yields the protein CASSSTGPDYNEQFF.

The V call is TRBV15, the J call TRBJ2-5, with D perhaps matching TRBD2 (5 bases). Trimming removed 5 bases from V and 5 bases from J, with 12 bases in between. Germline CDR1 is LNHNV and CDR2 is YYDKDF (reference sequence). The CDR3 has 13 residues. The CDR3 DNA reads TGTGCCACCAGCGGAGGACTTCCCGAGACCCAGTACTTC. This sequence encodes CATSGGLPETQYF.

The chain combines TRBV11-2 with TRBJ2-7; possibly TRBD1 or TRBD2 for D (5 bases each). The CDR3 sequence is 13 residues long. Trimming shortened V by 5 bases and J by 11 bases, and 19 bases separated the two germline ends. The germline CDR1 and CDR2 sequences are SGHAT and FQNNGV. CDR3 coding DNA: TGTGCCAGCAGCCCCGGGGACCGCCCTAATAAGTACTTC. Its translation is CASSPGDRPNKYF.

There are a few counts of this clone. V and J are TRBV5-4 and TRBJ2-3; the match to TRBD1 covers 8 bases. CDR1 is SGHNT and CDR2 is YYREEE in the germline V gene (reference sequence). The CDR3 is 15 amino acids. The V and J ends lost 4 bases and 6 bases, in that order; junction bases with no gene match: 10. The CDR3 reads CASSPGQGSSDTQYF. The CDR3 DNA reads as TGTGCCAGCAGCCCCGGACAGGGCTCGTCTGATACGCAGTATTTT. The variable domain in full, with the rest retrieved from reference TRBV5-4 and TRBJ2-3, is ETGVTQSPTHLIKTRGQQVTLRCSSQSGHNTVSWYQQALGQGPQFIFQYYREEENGRGNFPPRFSGLQFPNYSSELNVNALELDDSALYLCASSPGQGSSDTQYFGPGTRLTVL.

The chain employs TRBV5-8 and TRBJ2-7; 7 positions agree with TRBD2. V dropped 0 bases and J dropped 2; count of bases not matched to a gene: 2. Germline V gene data show CDR1 as SGHTS and CDR2 as YDEGEE. CDR3 length: 14 residues. The CDR3 coding sequence is TGTGCCAGCAGCTTGGGACTAGCCCCCTACGAGCAGTACTTC. It yields the protein CASSLGLAPYEQYF.

The rearrangement joins TRBV7-8 to TRBJ2-3; D might be TRBD1 (5 bases). CDR1 is SGHVS, CDR2 FQNEAQ, per germline. Between the trimmed V and J ends, which lost 2 bases and 0 bases, there was a span of 9 bases. The CDR3 is made up of 15 amino acids. This chain's CDR3 is CASSLTGTSTDTQYF. The CDR3 DNA follows: TGTGCCAGCAGCTTAACAGGTACTAGCACAGATACGCAGTATTTT.

This clone turned up a few times. This sequence joins TRBV11-1 and TRBJ1-1; 8 bases match TRBD1. Germline lookup yields CDR1 SGHAT and CDR2 FQDESV (reference sequence). There are 18 residues in the CDR3. Unmatched junction bases numbered 15, after V lost 3 bases and J lost 3 bases. CDR3 protein: CASSFGQGWSLMDTEAFF. CDR3 DNA sequence: TGTGCCAGCAGCTTCGGACAGGGCTGGAGCCTAATGGACACTGAAGCTTTCTTT.